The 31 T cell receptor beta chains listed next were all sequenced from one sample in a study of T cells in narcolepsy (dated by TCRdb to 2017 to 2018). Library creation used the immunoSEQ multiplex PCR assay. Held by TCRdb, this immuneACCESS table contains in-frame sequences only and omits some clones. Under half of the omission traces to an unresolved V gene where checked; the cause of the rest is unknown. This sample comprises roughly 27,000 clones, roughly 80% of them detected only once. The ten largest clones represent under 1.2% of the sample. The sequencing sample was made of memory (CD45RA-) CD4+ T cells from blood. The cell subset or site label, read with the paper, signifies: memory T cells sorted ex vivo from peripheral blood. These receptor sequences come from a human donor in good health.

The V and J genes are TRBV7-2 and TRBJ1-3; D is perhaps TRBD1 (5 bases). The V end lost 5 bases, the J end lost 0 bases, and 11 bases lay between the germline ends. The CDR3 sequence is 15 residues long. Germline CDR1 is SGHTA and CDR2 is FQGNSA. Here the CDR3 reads CASSLTGYSGNTIYF. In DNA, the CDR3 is TGTGCCAGCAGCCTAACAGGCTACTCTGGAAACACCATATATTTT.

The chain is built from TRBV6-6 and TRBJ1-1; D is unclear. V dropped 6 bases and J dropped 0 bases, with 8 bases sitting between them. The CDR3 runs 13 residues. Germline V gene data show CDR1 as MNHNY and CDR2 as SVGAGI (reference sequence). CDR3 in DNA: TGTGCCAGCAGCCAACAGTTGAACACTGAAGCTTTCTTT. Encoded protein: CASSQQLNTEAFF.

The CDR3 reads CASSHRLAGGQETQYF. The CDR3 coding sequence is TGCGCCAGCAGCCACCGACTAGCGGGGGGGCAAGAGACCCAGTACTTC. The rearrangement links TRBV4-1 to TRBJ2-5; 14 bases line up with TRBD2. The CDR3 runs 16 residues. Germline V gene data show CDR1 as MGHRA and CDR2 as YSYEKL. With V trimmed by 3 bases and J by 2 bases, 2 bases remained unmatched.

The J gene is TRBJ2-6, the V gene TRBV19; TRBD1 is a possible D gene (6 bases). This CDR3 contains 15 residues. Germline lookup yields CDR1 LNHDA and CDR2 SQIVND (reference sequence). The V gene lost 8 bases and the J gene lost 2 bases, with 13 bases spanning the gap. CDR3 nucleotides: TGTGCCAGTCAGGGGTTAGAGGCTGGGGCCAACGTCCTGACTTTC. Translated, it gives CASQGLEAGANVLTF.

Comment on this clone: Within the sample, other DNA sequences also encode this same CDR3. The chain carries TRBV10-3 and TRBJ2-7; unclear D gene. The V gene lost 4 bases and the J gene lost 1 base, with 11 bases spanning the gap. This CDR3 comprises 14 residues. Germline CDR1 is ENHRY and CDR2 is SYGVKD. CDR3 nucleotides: TGTGCCATCAGTGGACGAGCCGGTTCCTACGAGCAGTACTTC. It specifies CAISGRAGSYEQYF.

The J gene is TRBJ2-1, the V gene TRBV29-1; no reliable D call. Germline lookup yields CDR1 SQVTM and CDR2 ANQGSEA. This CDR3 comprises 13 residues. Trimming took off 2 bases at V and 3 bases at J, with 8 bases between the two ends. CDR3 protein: CSVESDVYNEQFF. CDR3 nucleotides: TGCAGCGTTGAATCGGACGTCTACAATGAGCAGTTCTTC.

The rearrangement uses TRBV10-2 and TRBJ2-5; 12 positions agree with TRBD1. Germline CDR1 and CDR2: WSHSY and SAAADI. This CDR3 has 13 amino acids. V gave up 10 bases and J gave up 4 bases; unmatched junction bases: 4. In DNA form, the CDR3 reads TGCGCCACCAGGGGACAGGGGGCAGAGACCCAGTACTTC. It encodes CATRGQGAETQYF.

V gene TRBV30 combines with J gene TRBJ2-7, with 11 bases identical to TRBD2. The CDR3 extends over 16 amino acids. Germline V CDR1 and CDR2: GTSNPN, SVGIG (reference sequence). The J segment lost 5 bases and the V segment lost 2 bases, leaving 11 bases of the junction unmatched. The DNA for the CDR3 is TGTGCCTGGAGTACCGTAGCGGGAGGGCCCTCGGACGAGCAGTACTTC. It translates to CAWSTVAGGPSDEQYF.

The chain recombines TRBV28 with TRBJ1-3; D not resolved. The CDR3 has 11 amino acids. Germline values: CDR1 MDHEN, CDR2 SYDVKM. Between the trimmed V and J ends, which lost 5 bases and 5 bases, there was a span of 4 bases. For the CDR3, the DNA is TGTGCCAGCAGTGAACGAAACACCATATATTTT. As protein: CASSERNTIYF.

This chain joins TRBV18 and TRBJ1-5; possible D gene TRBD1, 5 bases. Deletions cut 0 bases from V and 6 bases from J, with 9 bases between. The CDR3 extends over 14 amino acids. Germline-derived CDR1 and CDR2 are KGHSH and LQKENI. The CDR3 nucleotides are TGTGCCAGCTCACCACCGGGGGGAGGTCAGCCCCAGCATTTT. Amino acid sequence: CASSPPGGGQPQHF.

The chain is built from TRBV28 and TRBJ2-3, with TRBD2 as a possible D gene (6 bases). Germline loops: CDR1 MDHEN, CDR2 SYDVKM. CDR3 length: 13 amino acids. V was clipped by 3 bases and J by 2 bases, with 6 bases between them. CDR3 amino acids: CASSLDYTDTQYF. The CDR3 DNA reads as TGTGCCAGCAGTTTGGACTACACAGATACGCAGTATTTT.

The chain's CDR3 is CAISQGTSGGWDEQFF. The CDR3 DNA reads TGTGCCATCAGCCAAGGGACTAGCGGGGGGTGGGATGAGCAGTTCTTC. This rearrangement joins TRBV10-3 to TRBJ2-1, with 15 bases that match TRBD2. The CDR3 spans 16 residues. Trimming took 6 bases from V and 8 from J; bases not matched to a gene: 8. Germline CDR1 is ENHRY and CDR2 is SYGVKD.

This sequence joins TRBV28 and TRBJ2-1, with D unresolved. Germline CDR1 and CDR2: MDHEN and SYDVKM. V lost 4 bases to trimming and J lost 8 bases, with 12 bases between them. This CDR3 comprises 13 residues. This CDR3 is CASSSSPFDEQFF. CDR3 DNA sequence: TGTGCCAGCAGTTCTTCTCCGTTTGATGAGCAGTTCTTC.

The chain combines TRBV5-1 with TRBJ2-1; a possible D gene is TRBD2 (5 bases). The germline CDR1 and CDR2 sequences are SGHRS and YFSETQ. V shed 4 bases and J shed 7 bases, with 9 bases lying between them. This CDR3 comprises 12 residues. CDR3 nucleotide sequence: TGCGCCAGCAGCGAGGGTATGAATGAGCAGTTCTTC. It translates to CASSEGMNEQFF.

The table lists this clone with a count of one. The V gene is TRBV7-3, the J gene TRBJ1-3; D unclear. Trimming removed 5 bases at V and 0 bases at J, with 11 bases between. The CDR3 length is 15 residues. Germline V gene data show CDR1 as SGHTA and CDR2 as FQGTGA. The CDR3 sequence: CASSLTPDSGNTIYF. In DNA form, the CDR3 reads TGTGCCAGCAGCCTGACACCCGACTCTGGAAACACCATATATTTT.

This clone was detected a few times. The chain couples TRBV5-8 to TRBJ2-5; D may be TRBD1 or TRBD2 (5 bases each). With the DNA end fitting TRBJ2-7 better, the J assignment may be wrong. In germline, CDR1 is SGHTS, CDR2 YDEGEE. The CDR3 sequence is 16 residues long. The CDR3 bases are TGTGCCAGCAGCTCAACCGGGACCCCCAGCTCCTACGAGCAGTACTTC. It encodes CASSSTGTPSSYEQYF.

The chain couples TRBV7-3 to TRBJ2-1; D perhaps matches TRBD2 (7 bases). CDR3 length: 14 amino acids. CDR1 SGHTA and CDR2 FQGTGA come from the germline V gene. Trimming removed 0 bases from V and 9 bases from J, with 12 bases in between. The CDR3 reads CASSLTHREGEQFF. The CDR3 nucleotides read TGTGCCAGCAGCTTAACCCACAGGGAGGGTGAGCAGTTCTTC.

This CDR3 reads CACHRASNTEAFF. The CDR3 region has the DNA TGTGCCTGTCACCGGGCGTCGAACACTGAAGCTTTCTTT. This rearrangement joins TRBV30 to TRBJ1-1; the D is unclear. Germline V gene sequence: CDR1 GTSNPN, CDR2 SVGIG (reference sequence). The CDR3 length is 13 residues. V dropped 6 bases and J dropped 1 base, with 12 bases sitting between them. Drawing the rest from reference TRBV30 and TRBJ1-1, the complete variable domain is SQTIHQWPATLVQPVGSPLSLECTVEGTSNPNLYWYRQAAGRGLQLLFYSVGIGQISSEVPQNLSASRPQDRQFILSSKKLLLSDSGFYLCACHRASNTEAFFGQGTRLTVV.

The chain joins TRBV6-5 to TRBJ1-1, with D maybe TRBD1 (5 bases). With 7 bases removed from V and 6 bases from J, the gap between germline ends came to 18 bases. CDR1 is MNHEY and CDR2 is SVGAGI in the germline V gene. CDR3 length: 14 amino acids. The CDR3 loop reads CASTYGGFFAEAFF. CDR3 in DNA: TGTGCCAGCACCTACGGGGGTTTCTTCGCTGAAGCTTTCTTT.

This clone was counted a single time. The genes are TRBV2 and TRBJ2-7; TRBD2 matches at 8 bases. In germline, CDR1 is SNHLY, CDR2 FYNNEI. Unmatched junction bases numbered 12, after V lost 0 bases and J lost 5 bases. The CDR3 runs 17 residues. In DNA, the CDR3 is TGTGCCAGCAGTGAAGCGCTTAGCGGGACGGACTATGACGAGCAGTACTTC. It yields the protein CASSEALSGTDYDEQYF.

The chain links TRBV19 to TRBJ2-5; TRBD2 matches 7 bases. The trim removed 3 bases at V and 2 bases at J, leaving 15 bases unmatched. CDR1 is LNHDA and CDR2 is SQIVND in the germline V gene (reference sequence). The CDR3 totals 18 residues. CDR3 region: CASSMGLAEIRAQETQYF. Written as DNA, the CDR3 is TGTGCCAGTAGTATGGGGCTAGCGGAGATCAGGGCGCAAGAGACCCAGTACTTC.

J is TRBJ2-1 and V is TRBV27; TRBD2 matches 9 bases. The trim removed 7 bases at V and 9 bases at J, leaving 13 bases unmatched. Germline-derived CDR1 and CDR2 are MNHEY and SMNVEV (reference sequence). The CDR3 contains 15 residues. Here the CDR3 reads CASTPWAGGPSEQFF. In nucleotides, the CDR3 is TGTGCCAGCACCCCTTGGGCGGGAGGGCCCAGTGAGCAGTTCTTC.

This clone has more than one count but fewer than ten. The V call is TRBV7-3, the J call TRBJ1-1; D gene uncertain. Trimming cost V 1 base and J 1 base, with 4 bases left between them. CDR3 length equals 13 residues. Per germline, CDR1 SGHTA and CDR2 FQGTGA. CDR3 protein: CASSLIRNTEAFF. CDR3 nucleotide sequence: TGTGCCAGCAGCTTAATACGGAACACTGAAGCTTTCTTT.

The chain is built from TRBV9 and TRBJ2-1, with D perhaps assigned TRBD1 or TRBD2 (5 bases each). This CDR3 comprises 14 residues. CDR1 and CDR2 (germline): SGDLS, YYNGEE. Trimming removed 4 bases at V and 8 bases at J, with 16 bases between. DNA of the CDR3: TGTGCCAGCAGCCACCAAACCGAGGGGTATGAGCAGTTCTTC. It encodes CASSHQTEGYEQFF.

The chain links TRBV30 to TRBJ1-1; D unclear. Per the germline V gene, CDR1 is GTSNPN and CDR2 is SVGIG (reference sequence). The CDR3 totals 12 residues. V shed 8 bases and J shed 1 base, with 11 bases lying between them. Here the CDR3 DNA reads TGTGCCCGTCGGGGTCGGAACACTGAAGCTTTCTTT. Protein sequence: CARRGRNTEAFF.

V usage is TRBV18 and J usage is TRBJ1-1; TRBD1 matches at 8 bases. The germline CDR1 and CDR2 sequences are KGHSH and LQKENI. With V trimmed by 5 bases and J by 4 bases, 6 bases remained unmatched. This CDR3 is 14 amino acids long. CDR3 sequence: CASSSTTGGTEAFF. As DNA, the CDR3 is TGTGCCAGCTCATCAACAACAGGGGGCACTGAAGCTTTCTTT.

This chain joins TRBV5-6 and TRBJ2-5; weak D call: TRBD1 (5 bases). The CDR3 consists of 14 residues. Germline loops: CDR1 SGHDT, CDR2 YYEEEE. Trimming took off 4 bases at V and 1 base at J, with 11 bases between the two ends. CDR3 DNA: TGTGCCAGCAGCGAGTTGACAGCCCAAGAGACCCAGTACTTC. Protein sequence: CASSELTAQETQYF.

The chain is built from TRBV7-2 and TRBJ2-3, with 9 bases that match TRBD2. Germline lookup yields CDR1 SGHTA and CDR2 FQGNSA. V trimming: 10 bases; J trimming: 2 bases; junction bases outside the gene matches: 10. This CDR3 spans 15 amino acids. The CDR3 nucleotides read TGTGCCACTCTCGAGAGCGGGGGGTTCACAGATACGCAGTATTTT. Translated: CATLESGGFTDTQYF. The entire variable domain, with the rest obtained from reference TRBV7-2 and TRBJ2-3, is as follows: GAGVSQSPSNKVTEKGKDVELRCDPISGHTALYWYRQSLGQGLEFLIYFQGNSAPDKSGLPSDRFSAERTGGSVSTLTIQRTQQEDSAVYLCATLESGGFTDTQYFGPGTRLTVL.

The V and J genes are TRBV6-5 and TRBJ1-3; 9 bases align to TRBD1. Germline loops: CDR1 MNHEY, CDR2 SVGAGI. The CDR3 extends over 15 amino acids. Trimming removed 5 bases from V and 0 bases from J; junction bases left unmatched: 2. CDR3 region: CASSRQGVSGNTIYF. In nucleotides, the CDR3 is TGTGCCAGCAGTCGACAGGGGGTCTCTGGAAACACCATATATTTT.

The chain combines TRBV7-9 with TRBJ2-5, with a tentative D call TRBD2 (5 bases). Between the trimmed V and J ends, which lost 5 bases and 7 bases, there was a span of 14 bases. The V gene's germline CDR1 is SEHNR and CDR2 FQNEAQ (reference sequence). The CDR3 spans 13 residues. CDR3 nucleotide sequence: TGTGCCAGCAGCCCTGGACTGCGGGCGACCCAGTACTTC. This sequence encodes CASSPGLRATQYF.

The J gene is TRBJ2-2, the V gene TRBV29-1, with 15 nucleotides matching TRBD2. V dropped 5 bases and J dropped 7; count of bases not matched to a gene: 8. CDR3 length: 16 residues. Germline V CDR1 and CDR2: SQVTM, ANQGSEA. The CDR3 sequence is CSVSQPGLAGGGELFF. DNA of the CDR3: TGCAGCGTTTCTCAACCGGGACTAGCGGGGGGCGGGGAGCTGTTTTTT.